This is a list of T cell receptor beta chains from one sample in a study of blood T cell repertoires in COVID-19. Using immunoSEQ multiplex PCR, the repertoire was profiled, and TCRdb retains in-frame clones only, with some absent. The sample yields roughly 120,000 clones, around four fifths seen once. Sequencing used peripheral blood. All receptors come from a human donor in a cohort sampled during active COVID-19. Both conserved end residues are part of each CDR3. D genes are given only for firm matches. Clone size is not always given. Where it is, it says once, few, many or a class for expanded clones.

CDR3aa: CASMENGQSTDTQYF; CDR3nt: TGCGCCAGCATGGAGAACGGACAGAGCACAGATACGCAGTATTTT; abundance: -; v_gene: TRBV5-1; j_gene: TRBJ2-3; d_gene: -
CDR3aa: CASSYSWATNYGYTF; CDR3nt: TGTGCCAGCAGTTACTCTTGGGCCACAAACTATGGCTACACCTTC; abundance: -; v_gene: TRBV6-2/TRBV6-3; j_gene: TRBJ1-2; d_gene: -
CDR3aa: CASSPTGTDNEQFF; CDR3nt: TGTGCCAGCAGCCCTACCGGGACAGACAATGAGCAGTTCTTC; abundance: -; v_gene: TRBV7-9; j_gene: TRBJ2-1; d_gene: TRBD1
CDR3aa: CASSTNPPPQHF; CDR3nt: TGTGCCAGCAGTACAAATCCCCCACCCCAGCATTTT; abundance: -; v_gene: TRBV6-5; j_gene: TRBJ1-5; d_gene: -
CDR3aa: CASSRDREETQYF; CDR3nt: TGTGCCAGCAGTAGGGACAGGGAAGAGACCCAGTACTTC; abundance: -; v_gene: TRBV6-2/TRBV6-3; j_gene: TRBJ2-5; d_gene: TRBD1
CDR3aa: CASSFPGTGVGYTF; CDR3nt: TGTGCCAGCAGCTTCCCCGGGACAGGGGTTGGCTACACCTTC; abundance: -; v_gene: TRBV7-2; j_gene: TRBJ1-2; d_gene: TRBD1
CDR3aa: CASSRTPTYEQYF; CDR3nt: TGTGCCAGCAGCAGGACACCAACCTACGAGCAGTACTTC; abundance: -; v_gene: TRBV28; j_gene: TRBJ2-7; d_gene: -
CDR3aa: CATSRRGTGDYGYTF; CDR3nt: TGTGCCACCAGCAGACGAGGGACAGGGGACTATGGCTACACCTTC; abundance: -; v_gene: TRBV15; j_gene: TRBJ1-2; d_gene: TRBD1
CDR3aa: CASSPPPGPNTGELFF; CDR3nt: TGTGCCAGCTCACCACCTCCGGGTCCGAACACCGGGGAGCTGTTTTTT; abundance: once; v_gene: TRBV18; j_gene: TRBJ2-2; d_gene: -
CDR3aa: CASSLGRGQGRNTIYF; CDR3nt: TGCGCCAGCAGCTTGGGCAGGGGGCAAGGAAGAAACACCATATATTTT; abundance: -; v_gene: TRBV5-1; j_gene: TRBJ1-3; d_gene: TRBD1
CDR3aa: CASSANAGVGPRGYTF; CDR3nt: TGTGCCAGCAGCGCGAACGCGGGGGTGGGTCCGAGAGGCTACACCTTC; abundance: -; v_gene: TRBV21-1; j_gene: TRBJ1-2; d_gene: -
CDR3aa: CASSQDITGTPTDTQYF; CDR3nt: TGCGCCAGCAGCCAAGATATCACAGGAACACCCACAGATACGCAGTATTTT; abundance: few; v_gene: TRBV4-3; j_gene: TRBJ2-3; d_gene: -
CDR3aa: CASSVGTEGPDTQYF; CDR3nt: TGTGCCAGCAGTGTGGGGACAGAAGGTCCAGATACGCAGTATTTT; abundance: -; v_gene: TRBV2; j_gene: TRBJ2-3; d_gene: TRBD1